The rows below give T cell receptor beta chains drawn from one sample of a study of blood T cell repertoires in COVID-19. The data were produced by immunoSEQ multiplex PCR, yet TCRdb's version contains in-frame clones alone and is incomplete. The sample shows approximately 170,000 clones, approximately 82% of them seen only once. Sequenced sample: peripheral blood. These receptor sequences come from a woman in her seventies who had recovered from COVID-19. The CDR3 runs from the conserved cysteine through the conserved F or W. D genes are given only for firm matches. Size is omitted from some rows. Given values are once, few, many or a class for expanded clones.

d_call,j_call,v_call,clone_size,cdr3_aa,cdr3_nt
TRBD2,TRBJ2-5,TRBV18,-,CASSPPSGRAGETQYF,TGTGCCAGCTCACCACCCAGCGGGAGGGCCGGGGAGACCCAGTACTTC
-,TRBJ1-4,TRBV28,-,CASSDRGGDTNEKLFF,TGTGCCAGCAGTGATCGAGGGGGAGATACTAATGAAAAACTGTTTTTT
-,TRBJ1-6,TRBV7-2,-,CASSLGAEGDSPLHF,TGTGCCAGCAGCTTAGGAGCTGAGGGGGATTCACCCCTCCACTTT
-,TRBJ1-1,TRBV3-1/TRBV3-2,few,CASSQTNTNTEAFF,TGTGCCAGCAGCCAAACCAACACGAACACTGAAGCTTTCTTT
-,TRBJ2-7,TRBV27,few,CASSFAGLGEQYF,TGTGCCAGCAGTTTCGCGGGGTTGGGCGAGCAGTACTTC
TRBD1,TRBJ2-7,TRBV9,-,CASSVSGTGNYEQYF,TGTGCCAGCAGCGTTTCCGGGACAGGGAACTACGAGCAGTACTTC
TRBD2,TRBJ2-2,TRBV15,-,CATRVGGRSTGELFF,TGTGCCACCAGGGTGGGCGGGAGAAGTACCGGGGAGCTGTTTTTT
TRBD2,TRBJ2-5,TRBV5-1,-,CASRSGGAGETQYF,TGCGCCAGCCGAAGCGGGGGGGCTGGGGAGACCCAGTACTTC
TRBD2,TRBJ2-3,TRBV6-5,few,CASSSFSGSDTQYF,TGTGCCAGCAGTTCCTTTAGCGGGAGCGATACGCAGTATTTT
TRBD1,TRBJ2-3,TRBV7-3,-,CASSLLGQGDTQYF,TGTGCCAGCAGCTTATTGGGACAGGGGGATACGCAGTATTTT
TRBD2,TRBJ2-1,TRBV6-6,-,CASRTRAGAINEQFF,TGTGCCAGCAGGACTCGAGCGGGGGCCATCAATGAGCAGTTCTTC
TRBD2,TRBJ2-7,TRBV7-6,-,CASSLTSQRGGEQYF,TGTGCCAGCAGCTTAACATCCCAGCGGGGCGGCGAGCAGTACTTC
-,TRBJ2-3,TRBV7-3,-,CASSLTGTQDTQYF,TGTGCCAGCAGCTTAACGGGGACTCAAGATACGCAGTATTTT
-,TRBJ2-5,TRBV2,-,CASRVDNQETQYF,TGTGCCAGCAGGGTAGACAACCAAGAGACCCAGTACTTC
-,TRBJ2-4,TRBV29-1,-,CSVLPITGYIQYF,TGCAGCGTTCTCCCCATTACAGGGTACATTCAGTACTTC
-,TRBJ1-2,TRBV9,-,CASSVFRDGYTF,TGTGCCAGCAGCGTATTCCGTGATGGCTACACCTTC
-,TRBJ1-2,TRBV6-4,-,CASSDTAGLSYGYTF,TGTGCCAGCAGTGACACCGCAGGGCTTAGCTATGGCTACACCTTC
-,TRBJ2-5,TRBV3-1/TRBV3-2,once,CASSQGGGETQYF,TGTGCCAGCAGCCAGGGAGGGGGAGAGACCCAGTACTTC
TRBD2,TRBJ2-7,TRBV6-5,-,CASSPAPAGHYEQYF,TGTGCCAGCAGCCCGGCCCCAGCGGGGCACTACGAGCAGTACTTC
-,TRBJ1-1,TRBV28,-,CASSPSRGTEAFF,TGTGCCAGCAGTCCCTCTCGGGGCACTGAAGCTTTCTTT
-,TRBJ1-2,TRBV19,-,CASSNRGDGYTF,TGTGCCAGTAGCAACCGGGGGGATGGCTACACCTTC
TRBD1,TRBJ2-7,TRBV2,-,CASSDGTGSYEQYF,TGTGCCAGCAGCGACGGGACAGGGTCCTACGAGCAGTACTTC
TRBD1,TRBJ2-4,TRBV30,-,CAWRGQGIPKNIQYF,TGTGCCTGGAGGGGACAGGGGATCCCCAAAAACATTCAGTACTTC
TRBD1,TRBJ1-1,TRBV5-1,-,CASSPESYRGWNTEAFF,TGCGCCAGCAGCCCAGAAAGCTACAGGGGTTGGAACACTGAAGCTTTCTTT
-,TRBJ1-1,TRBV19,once,CASSIARGGYTEAFF,TGTGCCAGTAGTATAGCCAGGGGAGGGTACACTGAAGCTTTCTTT
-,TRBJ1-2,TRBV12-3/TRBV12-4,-,CASTWGPNYGYTF,TGTGCCAGCACCTGGGGGCCTAACTATGGCTACACCTTC
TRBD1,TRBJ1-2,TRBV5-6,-,CASSQPGQYGGYTF,TGTGCCAGCAGCCAACCGGGACAGTATGGGGGCTACACCTTC
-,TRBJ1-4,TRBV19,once,CASSTDRRGSTNEKLFF,TGTGCCAGTAGTACGGACAGAAGAGGGTCAACTAATGAAAAACTGTTTTTT
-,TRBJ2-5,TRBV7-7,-,CASSLGSAETQYF,TGTGCCAGCAGCTTGGGTAGCGCGGAGACCCAGTACTTC
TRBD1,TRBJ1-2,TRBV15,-,CATSRGGTGRYGYTF,TGTGCCACCAGCAGAGGAGGGACAGGGCGCTATGGCTACACCTTC
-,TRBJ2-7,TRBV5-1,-,CASSSGPGGTYYEQYF,TGCGCCAGCAGCTCGGGGCCGGGGGGCACCTACTACGAGCAGTACTTC
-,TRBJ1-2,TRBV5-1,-,CASSLGQTYGYTF,TGCGCCAGCAGCTTGGGTCAGACATATGGCTACACCTTC
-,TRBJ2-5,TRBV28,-,CASSWGPQETQYF,TGTGCCAGCAGTTGGGGGCCGCAAGAGACCCAGTACTTC
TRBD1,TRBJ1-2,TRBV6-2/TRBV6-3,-,CASGPQGAWGYTF,TGTGCCAGCGGCCCACAGGGGGCGTGGGGCTACACCTTC
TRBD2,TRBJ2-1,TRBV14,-,CASSPGLADEQFF,TGTGCCAGCAGCCCGGGACTAGCCGATGAGCAGTTCTTC
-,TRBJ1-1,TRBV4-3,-,CASSQDGHMNTEAFF,TGCGCCAGCAGCCAAGATGGGCATATGAACACTGAAGCTTTCTTT
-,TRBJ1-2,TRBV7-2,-,CASLGGINYGYTF,TGTGCCAGCCTGGGGGGGATTAACTATGGCTACACCTTC